The 24 T cell receptor beta chains reported below all come from one sample, sequenced in a study of blood T cell repertoires in COVID-19. Profiling relied on immunoSEQ multiplex PCR, and the TCRdb table lists in-frame clones only, not all of them. The sample lists around 200,000 clones, approximately 90% occurring once. The sample was PBMCs or T cells enriched from blood (not recorded which). All receptors derive from a young man with acute COVID-19.

J is TRBJ2-5 and V is TRBV19; D is possibly TRBD1 (6 bases). V lost 0 bases and J 1 base, leaving 12 bases between the germline ends. The CDR3 contains 16 residues. CDR1 LNHDA and CDR2 SQIVND come from the germline V gene (reference sequence). The CDR3 loop reads CASSIDGNRVQETQYF. As DNA, the CDR3 is TGTGCCAGTAGTATAGACGGAAACAGGGTCCAAGAGACCCAGTACTTC.

The CDR3 DNA reads as TGTGCCAGCAATGACTACACTAGCGGACCATACAATGAGCAGTTCTTC. It specifies CASNDYTSGPYNEQFF. The genes are TRBV11-2 and TRBJ2-1; TRBD2 matches 8 bases. Germline CDR1 is SGHAT and CDR2 is FQNNGV. This CDR3 has 16 residues. The ends lost 7 bases at V and 4 bases at J; junction bases unmatched: 12.

The chain carries TRBV6-5 and TRBJ1-1, with 8 bases fitting TRBD1. The CDR3 totals 14 residues. Losses at the gene ends were 6 bases for V and 8 bases for J; bases not matched to a gene: 11. From germline, CDR1 is MNHEY and CDR2 SVGAGI. This CDR3 is CASRVDRGRWEAFF. The CDR3 DNA reads as TGTGCCAGCAGGGTAGACAGGGGTCGGTGGGAAGCTTTCTTT.

The rearrangement uses TRBV6-2 or TRBV6-3 and TRBJ2-1, with a weak D call TRBD2 (6 bases). The CDR3 has 13 amino acids. Germline values: CDR1 MNHEY, CDR2 SVGEGT. V lost 2 bases and J lost 8, with 10 bases in between. The CDR3 DNA sequence: TGTGCCAGCAGTTACGGGGGGTGGCATGAGCAGTTCTTC. Its translation is CASSYGGWHEQFF.

The rearrangement uses TRBV19 and TRBJ2-3; D possibly corresponds to TRBD1 (5 bases). V was clipped by 5 bases and J by 5 bases, with 11 bases between them. The CDR3 contains 13 residues. From germline, CDR1 is LNHDA and CDR2 SQIVND (reference sequence). The CDR3 sequence: CASSYQGRDTQYF. The DNA for the CDR3 is TGTGCCAGTAGTTATCAGGGAAGAGATACGCAGTATTTT.

This clone has only one observation. The chain is built from TRBV6-5 and TRBJ2-1, with D perhaps TRBD2 (7 bases). CDR1 and CDR2 (germline): MNHEY, SVGAGI. The CDR3 runs 12 residues. The V and J ends lost 7 bases and 10 bases respectively, with 14 bases between them. CDR3 bases: TGTGCCAGCACCTTAGGGGGGGAAGAGCAGTTCTTC. Translated: CASTLGGEEQFF.

The chain recombines TRBV7-9 with TRBJ1-2; weak D call: TRBD1 (6 bases). CDR3 length: 11 amino acids. The V end was cut by 5 bases, the J end by 12 bases, with 13 bases between. Per the germline V gene, CDR1 is SEHNR and CDR2 is FQNEAQ (reference sequence). The DNA for the CDR3 is TGTGCCAGCAGCCTGGGAGGGGGAAACACCTTC. Its translation is CASSLGGGNTF.

This chain uses TRBV18 with TRBJ2-5, with TRBD1 matching over 9 bases. Trimming removed 3 bases from V and 5 bases from J; junction bases left unmatched: 10. The CDR3 consists of 16 residues. Germline CDR1 KGHSH, CDR2 LQKENI. Here the CDR3 DNA reads TGTGCCAGCTCACCCCCCGAGGTCGGGACAGGGGAGACCCAGTACTTC. Its protein is CASSPPEVGTGETQYF. Full variable domain (missing parts from reference TRBV18 and TRBJ2-5): NAGVMQNPRHLVRRRGQEARLRCSPMKGHSHVYWYRQLPEEGLKFMVYLQKENIIDESGMPKERFSAEFPKEGPSILRIQQVVRGDSAAYFCASSPPEVGTGETQYFGPGTRLLVL.

The chain recombines TRBV27 with TRBJ1-1; maybe TRBD1 (5 bases). The germline V and J ends were trimmed by 11 bases and 8 bases, with 18 bases remaining between them. The germline V gene encodes CDR1 MNHEY and CDR2 SMNVEV (reference sequence). This CDR3 is 12 amino acids long. The CDR3: CAAGPQGPEAFF. As DNA, the CDR3 is TGTGCCGCCGGCCCCCAGGGTCCCGAAGCTTTCTTT.

V gene TRBV4-2 combines with J gene TRBJ2-5; possibly TRBD1 for D (5 bases). CDR1 and CDR2 (germline): LGHNA, YNFKEQ. V was shortened by 0 bases and J by 2 bases, with 13 bases between the two germline ends. The length of the CDR3 is 16 residues. The CDR3 protein is CASSQETGAAQETQYF. DNA of the CDR3: TGTGCCAGCAGCCAAGAGACTGGGGCTGCACAAGAGACCCAGTACTTC.

This clone was counted once. The rearrangement uses TRBV5-6 and TRBJ1-1; 8 bases align to TRBD1. J lost 1 base, V lost 4 bases, and 3 bases had no gene match. The CDR3 contains 14 residues. Germline CDR1 is SGHDT and CDR2 is YYEEEE. CDR3 coding DNA: TGTGCCAGCAGCCTGGGACAGGCGAACACTGAAGCTTTCTTT. This encodes CASSLGQANTEAFF.

The V gene is TRBV28, the J gene TRBJ1-1, with D perhaps TRBD1 (5 bases). CDR1 is MDHEN and CDR2 is SYDVKM in the germline V gene. This CDR3 has 16 residues. Trimming stripped 5 bases from V and 2 bases from J, with 18 bases between. CDR3 bases: TGTGCCAGCAGTCCGCAATCAGGGTCCCCAAACACTGAAGCTTTCTTT. Translated, it gives CASSPQSGSPNTEAFF.

The chain carries TRBV6-5 and TRBJ2-7; no firm D call. V lost 6 bases, J lost 6 bases, and 12 bases lay in between. Germline assignment: CDR1 MNHEY and CDR2 SVGAGI. The CDR3 length is 12 residues. CDR3 DNA sequence: TGTGCCAGCAGCTCCACAAGCGTCGAGCAGTACTTC. Protein sequence: CASSSTSVEQYF.

The genes are TRBV28 and TRBJ2-3, with TRBD1 identical over 8 bases. This CDR3 region has 16 residues. The ends lost 6 bases at V and 3 bases at J; junction bases unmatched: 11. Germline CDR1 MDHEN, CDR2 SYDVKM. The CDR3 sequence: CASRPSTGVMTDTQYF. In nucleotides, the CDR3 is TGTGCCAGCAGACCCTCGACAGGGGTGATGACAGATACGCAGTATTTT.

V gene TRBV20-1 combines with J gene TRBJ1-1; weak D call: TRBD1 (6 bases). V shed 5 bases and J shed 11 bases, with 15 bases lying between them. This CDR3 has 11 residues. The germline CDR1 and CDR2 sequences are DFQATT and SNEGSKA (reference sequence). The CDR3 sequence is CSAPDITGAFF. DNA for the CDR3: TGCAGTGCTCCGGACATCACAGGGGCTTTCTTT.

The chain links TRBV20-1 to TRBJ2-5, with no clear D. Germline V gives CDR1 DFQATT, CDR2 SNEGSKA (reference sequence). The CDR3 length is 11 residues. This CDR3 is CSAEWLETQYF. The CDR3 DNA follows: TGCAGCGCTGAATGGCTCGAGACCCAGTACTTC.

This clone has only one observation. The chain has TRBV18 and TRBJ2-3; 7 bases map to TRBD1. The ends lost 1 base at V and 2 bases at J; junction bases unmatched: 3. Germline CDR1 is KGHSH and CDR2 is LQKENI. The CDR3 runs to 15 residues. The CDR3 region is CASSPLGQLTDTQYF. CDR3 bases: TGTGCCAGCTCACCACTGGGACAGCTCACAGATACGCAGTATTTT. Full variable domain (missing parts from reference TRBV18 and TRBJ2-3): NAGVMQNPRHLVRRRGQEARLRCSPMKGHSHVYWYRQLPEEGLKFMVYLQKENIIDESGMPKERFSAEFPKEGPSILRIQQVVRGDSAAYFCASSPLGQLTDTQYFGPGTRLTVL.

J is TRBJ1-1 and V is TRBV6-1, with D maybe TRBD1 (6 bases). Trimming took 3 bases from V and 11 from J, leaving 10 bases between them. Germline V CDR1 and CDR2: MNHNS, SASEGT. The CDR3 runs to 11 residues. The CDR3 region is CASSEGGQAFF. Written as DNA, the CDR3 is TGTGCCAGCAGTGAGGGGGGGCAGGCTTTCTTT.

The gene calls are TRBV29-1 and TRBJ1-1; 7 bases map to TRBD1. The germline gives CDR1 SQVTM, CDR2 ANQGSEA. The length of the CDR3 is 13 residues. V was clipped by 4 bases and J by 5 bases; unmatched bases: 7. CDR3 in amino acids: CSVAGGGGTEAFF. CDR3 sequence (DNA): TGCAGCGTTGCCGGAGGGGGCGGAACTGAAGCTTTCTTT.

The V call is TRBV28, the J call TRBJ2-3; D remains unclear. The germline V gene has CDR1 MDHEN and CDR2 SYDVKM. Trimming cost V 8 bases and J 1 base, with 4 bases left between them. The CDR3 extends over 11 amino acids. The CDR3 sequence is CASVGTDTQYF. For the CDR3, the DNA is TGTGCCAGCGTCGGCACAGATACGCAGTATTTT.

This sequence joins TRBV6-5 and TRBJ1-2, with a tentative D call TRBD1 (6 bases). With 10 bases removed from V and 6 bases from J, the gap between germline ends came to 15 bases. Looked up from germline, CDR1 is MNHEY and CDR2 is SVGAGI. The CDR3 consists of 12 residues. The CDR3 bases are TGTGCCACAGCAGGATCAGGGGATGGCTACACCTTC. Translated: CATAGSGDGYTF.

This clone appeared once. V and J are TRBV25-1 and TRBJ2-3, with TRBD2 matching 7 bases. In germline, CDR1 is MGHDK, CDR2 SYGVNS. J lost 5 bases, V lost 3 bases, and 8 bases had no gene match. The CDR3 totals 15 residues. The CDR3, as DNA: TGTGCCAGCAGTGACACGGAGCCTAGCGGAGATACGCAGTATTTT. Translating gives CASSDTEPSGDTQYF.

The rearrangement joins TRBV5-6 to TRBJ1-5; weak D call: TRBD1 (5 bases). The CDR3 loop spans 14 amino acids. Trimming removed 2 bases from V and 4 bases from J, with 10 bases in between. Germline CDR1 reads SGHDT; CDR2 reads YYEEEE. DNA of the CDR3: TGTGCCAGCAGCTTCATGCAGGGTAATCAGCCCCAGCATTTT. Encoded protein: CASSFMQGNQPQHF.

This chain connects TRBV27 to TRBJ2-7; 12 bases are shared with TRBD2. This CDR3 is 15 amino acids long. In germline, CDR1 is MNHEY, CDR2 SMNVEV (reference sequence). Trimming took 4 bases from V and 8 from J; bases not matched to a gene: 9. Written as DNA, the CDR3 is TGTGCCAGCAGTTGGCAGACTAGCGGGAGATTCCAGCAGTACTTC. It codes for CASSWQTSGRFQQYF.